These 13 T cell receptor beta chains came from one sample sequenced in a study of blood T cell repertoires in COVID-19. Generated by immunoSEQ multiplex PCR, the TCRdb table keeps only in-frame clones and is missing some. The sample holds 250,000 or so clones, 84% seen once. Sequencing was carried out using peripheral blood. The receptor set was obtained from a woman between 40 and 50 years old who had recovered from COVID-19.

V and J are TRBV5-4 and TRBJ2-1; 9 bases map to TRBD2. Germline assignment: CDR1 SGHNT and CDR2 YYREEE (reference sequence). The CDR3 loop spans 15 amino acids. V trimming: 0 bases; J trimming: 4 bases; junction bases outside the gene matches: 2. CDR3 sequence reads: CASSLDSGGYNEQFF. CDR3 nucleotides: TGTGCCAGCAGCTTGGATAGCGGGGGATACAATGAGCAGTTCTTC.

This chain connects TRBV28 to TRBJ1-1; TRBD1 is a possible D gene (5 bases). With 5 bases removed from V and 0 bases from J, the gap between germline ends came to 10 bases. The CDR3 contains 14 residues. CDR1 MDHEN and CDR2 SYDVKM come from the germline V gene. The chain's CDR3 is CASSTPGLNTEAFF. The DNA of the CDR3 is TGTGCCAGCAGTACCCCAGGGTTGAACACTGAAGCTTTCTTT.

The chain is built from TRBV7-9 and TRBJ1-1; TRBD1 might be the D (6 bases). The germline gives CDR1 SEHNR, CDR2 FQNEAQ (reference sequence). The ends were cut back, 3 bases at V and 4 bases at J, with 9 bases in the middle. This CDR3 spans 13 amino acids. The CDR3: CASSLGAGTEAFF. CDR3 nucleotide sequence: TGTGCCAGCAGCTTGGGGGCTGGCACTGAAGCTTTCTTT.

This chain links TRBV11-2 with TRBJ2-7, with 13 bases lining up with TRBD2. Germline V gene data show CDR1 as SGHAT and CDR2 as FQNNGV. J was trimmed by 5 bases and V by 5 bases; bases with no gene match: 3. The CDR3 consists of 14 residues. The CDR3 nucleotides are TGTGCCAGCAGCCCCGGACTAGCGGGGGACGAGCAGTACTTC. This codes for CASSPGLAGDEQYF.

The gene calls are TRBV28 and TRBJ2-3; possible D gene TRBD1, 6 bases. Germline assignment: CDR1 MDHEN and CDR2 SYDVKM. The CDR3 length is 14 residues. The germline V and J ends were trimmed by 11 bases and 0 bases, with 15 bases remaining between them. CDR3 residues: CAYPRGDSTDTQYF. The CDR3, as DNA: TGTGCCTACCCCAGGGGCGATAGCACAGATACGCAGTATTTT.

This chain uses TRBV28 with TRBJ1-1; D not certain. The CDR3 consists of 13 residues. Germline-derived CDR1 and CDR2 are MDHEN and SYDVKM. Trimming removed 3 bases at V and 4 bases at J, with 9 bases between. CDR3 loop: CASSFVGVTEAFF. The DNA for the CDR3 is TGTGCCAGCAGTTTCGTCGGGGTCACTGAAGCTTTCTTT.

V is TRBV5-1 and J is TRBJ1-1; D is uncertain. V lost 4 bases and J lost 0, with 19 bases in between. CDR3 length: 17 residues. The V gene's germline CDR1 is SGHRS and CDR2 YFSETQ. CDR3 amino acids: CASSPEQRLFMNTEAFF. The CDR3 DNA reads TGCGCCAGCAGCCCCGAACAGCGGCTTTTCATGAACACTGAAGCTTTCTTT.

The V and J genes are TRBV19 and TRBJ1-1; D remains ambiguous. The germline CDR1 and CDR2 sequences are LNHDA and SQIVND (reference sequence). Trimming shortened V by 3 bases and J by 0 bases, and 11 bases separated the two germline ends. The CDR3 runs to 15 residues. This CDR3 is CASSIVAVLNTEAFF. The CDR3 DNA sequence: TGTGCCAGTAGTATCGTTGCGGTCTTGAACACTGAAGCTTTCTTT.

The V call is TRBV18, the J call TRBJ1-3, with D possibly TRBD1 on 6 matching bases. The CDR3 is 14 amino acids. Germline loops: CDR1 KGHSH, CDR2 LQKENI. The V gene lost 4 bases and the J gene lost 2 bases, with 9 bases spanning the gap. CDR3 sequence reads: CASSRNRAGNTIYF. Written as DNA, the CDR3 is TGTGCCAGCTCACGGAACAGGGCTGGAAACACCATATATTTT. The full variable domain, its missing parts supplied by reference TRBV18 and TRBJ1-3, is NAGVMQNPRHLVRRRGQEARLRCSPMKGHSHVYWYRQLPEEGLKFMVYLQKENIIDESGMPKERFSAEFPKEGPSILRIQQVVRGDSAAYFCASSRNRAGNTIYFGEGSWLTVV.

CDR3 sequence (DNA): TGTGCCAGCAGTTTAGAACAGGGGGGAGGCTACACCTTC. This encodes CASSLEQGGGYTF. The chain recombines TRBV27 with TRBJ1-2, with 8 bases fitting TRBD1. Germline CDR1 reads MNHEY; CDR2 reads SMNVEV (reference sequence). V lost 2 bases and J lost 8; bases outside the gene matches: 4. The CDR3 extends over 13 amino acids.

This chain links TRBV6-6 with TRBJ2-2; 8 bases match TRBD1. In germline, CDR1 is MNHNY, CDR2 SVGAGI (reference sequence). The CDR3 extends over 15 amino acids. V trimming: 0 bases; J trimming: 8 bases; junction bases outside the gene matches: 5. The CDR3 loop is CASSYSSGGLGELFF. CDR3 nucleotides: TGTGCCAGCAGTTACTCATCAGGGGGCCTTGGGGAGCTGTTTTTT.

The J gene is TRBJ1-3, the V gene TRBV5-1; D call uncertain. Trimming cost V 0 bases and J 2 bases, with 12 bases left between them. The CDR3 has 16 residues. Germline V gene data show CDR1 as SGHRS and CDR2 as YFSETQ. For the CDR3, the DNA is TGCGCCAGCAGCTTGGCGTCACTCGGTCCTGGAAACACCATATATTTT. Translation gives CASSLASLGPGNTIYF.

This clone was detected a few times. This chain joins TRBV3-1 (or the pseudogene TRBV3-2) and TRBJ1-2; possible D gene TRBD1, 5 bases. Trimming left V 1 base short and J 7 bases short, with 22 bases between. This CDR3 region has 17 residues. CDR1 and CDR2 from the germline V gene are LGHDT and YNNKEL (reference sequence). Here the CDR3 DNA reads TGTGCCAGCAGCCAAGGCCCTCCCGCGGGGGGTGGAGTTGGCTACACCTTC. Residues: CASSQGPPAGGGVGYTF.